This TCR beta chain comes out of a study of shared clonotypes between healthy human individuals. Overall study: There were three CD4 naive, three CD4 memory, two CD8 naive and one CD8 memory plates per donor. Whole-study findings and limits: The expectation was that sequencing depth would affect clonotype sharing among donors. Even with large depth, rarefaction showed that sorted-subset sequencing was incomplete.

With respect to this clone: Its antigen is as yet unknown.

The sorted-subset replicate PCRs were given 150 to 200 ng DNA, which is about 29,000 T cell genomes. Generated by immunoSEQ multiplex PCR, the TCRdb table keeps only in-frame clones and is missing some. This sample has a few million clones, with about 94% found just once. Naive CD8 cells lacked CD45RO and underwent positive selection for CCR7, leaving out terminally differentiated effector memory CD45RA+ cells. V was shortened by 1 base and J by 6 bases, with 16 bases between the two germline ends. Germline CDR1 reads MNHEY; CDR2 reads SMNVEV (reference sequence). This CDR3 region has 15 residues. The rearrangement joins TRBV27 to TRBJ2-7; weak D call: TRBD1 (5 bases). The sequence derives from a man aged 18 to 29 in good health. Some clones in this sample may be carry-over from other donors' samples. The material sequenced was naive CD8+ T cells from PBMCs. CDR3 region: CASSLWGGTGGEQYF. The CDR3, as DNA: TGTGCCAGCAGTTTATGGGGCGGAACGGGTGGCGAGCAGTACTTC.